This T cell receptor beta chain comes out of a study of T-cell reconstitution after alpha-beta-depleted transplantation in children. Unique molecular identifiers were used to barcode this TCRbeta library. TCRdb passed the PCR reads through MiXCR, listing each CDR3 protein once. Seen here are roughly 500,000 distinct CDR3 sequences, around 17% observed once, and the top ten hold 3.3%. The germline V gene encodes CDR1 SGHAT and CDR2 FQNNGV. Trimming took 1 base from V and 10 from J, leaving 16 bases between them. This CDR3 is 14 amino acids long. The chain combines TRBV11-2 with TRBJ1-2, with D possibly TRBD1 on 6 matching bases. This receptor was taken from a human donor who donated a stem cell graft to a child with acute lymphoblastic leukemia. Sequences were derived from PBMCs from the stem cell graft donor, sampled from the stem cell graft. The DNA for the CDR3 is TGTGCCAGCAGCTTAGGACGGGGGGCGTCGGACTACACCTTC. It translates to CASSLGRGASDYTF.